Shown below are 30 T cell receptor beta chains from a single sample sequenced in a study of shared clonotypes between healthy human individuals. Produced via immunoSEQ multiplex PCR; TCRdb's table is partial and in-frame only. The sample lists a few million clones, 85% to 95% occurring once. Source material: naive CD4+ T cells from PBMCs. This sample's subset: CD45RA+ positively selected. These receptors all come from a young man in good health. Some clones in this sample may be carry-over from other donors' samples.

This chain's CDR3 is CASSSSREPEETQYF. CDR3 nucleotide sequence: TGTGCCAGCAGTTCGTCGAGGGAGCCCGAAGAGACCCAGTACTTC. J is TRBJ2-5 and V is TRBV25-1; tentative D call: TRBD2 (5 bases). Germline-derived CDR1 and CDR2 are MGHDK and SYGVNS. The CDR3 spans 15 residues. V was pared by 5 bases and J by 3 bases, with 16 bases between.

This chain links TRBV27 with TRBJ2-1, with D tentatively TRBD2 (6 bases). V was trimmed by 2 bases and J by 4 bases, leaving 15 bases between them. CDR1 and CDR2 (germline): MNHEY, SMNVEV (reference sequence). This CDR3 region has 16 residues. CDR3 nucleotide sequence: TGTGCCAGCAGTTTAAAAGGCGGGACCCTGTACAATGAGCAGTTCTTC. Translation gives CASSLKGGTLYNEQFF.

This chain connects TRBV4-3 to TRBJ2-3, with a possible D match to TRBD1 (5 bases). The CDR3 is 15 residues long. V shed 0 bases and J shed 4 bases, with 11 bases lying between them. The germline V gene has CDR1 LGHNA and CDR2 YSLEER. Here the CDR3 reads CASSQDHQGADTQYF. DNA of the CDR3: TGCGCCAGCAGCCAAGATCACCAGGGCGCAGATACGCAGTATTTT.

This clone came up once. The V and J genes are TRBV28 and TRBJ1-4; 9 nucleotides line up with TRBD1. The length of the CDR3 is 14 residues. Per the germline V gene, CDR1 is MDHEN and CDR2 is SYDVKM. Trimming removed 7 bases from V and 4 bases from J; junction bases left unmatched: 4. CDR3: CASTSGQGNEKLFF. The CDR3 bases are TGTGCCAGCACCTCGGGACAGGGTAATGAAAAACTGTTTTTT.

This rearrangement joins TRBV5-5 to TRBJ2-7, with 7 bases fitting TRBD2. Germline loops: CDR1 SGHKS, CDR2 YYEKEE (reference sequence). V shed 6 bases and J 5 bases; nucleotides not matched to a gene: 14. The CDR3 spans 15 residues. The CDR3 here is CASTPRYRGVDEQYF. CDR3 nucleotide sequence: TGTGCCAGCACCCCGCGGTATCGGGGGGTGGACGAGCAGTACTTC.

The gene calls are TRBV6-5 and TRBJ1-4; D is unclear. The CDR3 covers 16 residues. Trimming took 2 bases from V and 11 from J, leaving 21 bases between them. Germline-derived CDR1 and CDR2 are MNHEY and SVGAGI. CDR3 residues: CASSYLQTIRLSKLFF. DNA for the CDR3: TGTGCCAGCAGTTACCTCCAGACAATTCGTTTGTCGAAACTGTTTTTT.

This sequence joins TRBV30 and TRBJ1-1, with 9 bases matching TRBD1. CDR1 GTSNPN and CDR2 SVGIG come from the germline V gene (reference sequence). The J segment lost 1 base and the V segment lost 2 bases, leaving 2 bases of the junction unmatched. The length of the CDR3 is 14 residues. The CDR3: CAWSPGQGNTEAFF. As DNA, the CDR3 is TGTGCCTGGAGTCCGGGACAGGGGAACACTGAAGCTTTCTTT.

This clone occurred a few times. V usage is TRBV27 and J usage is TRBJ1-5; 9 bases fit TRBD1. The CDR3 totals 16 residues. J lost 1 base, V lost 5 bases, and 6 bases had no gene match. Germline loops: CDR1 MNHEY, CDR2 SMNVEV (reference sequence). CDR3 bases: TGTGCCAGCAGTATCAACAGGGGGCTAAGCAATCAGCCCCAGCATTTT. This translates into CASSINRGLSNQPQHF.

A remark on this clone: Other DNA sequences in the same sample also yield this CDR3. The chain links TRBV11-2 to TRBJ2-7; no definite D call. This CDR3 spans 12 amino acids. The V and J ends lost 5 bases and 1 base respectively, with 6 bases between them. In germline, CDR1 is SGHAT, CDR2 FQNNGV. The CDR3 sequence: CASSLNSYEQYF. As DNA, the CDR3 is TGTGCCAGCAGCCTGAATTCCTACGAGCAGTACTTC.

V usage is TRBV5-4 and J usage is TRBJ2-7; tentatively, D is TRBD2 (6 bases). Trimming removed 0 bases from V and 6 bases from J, with 10 bases in between. Germline V gives CDR1 SGHNT, CDR2 YYREEE (reference sequence). This CDR3 comprises 13 residues. The CDR3 protein is CASSLGGEGEQYF. The CDR3 DNA reads TGTGCCAGCAGCTTGGGGGGGGAAGGCGAGCAGTACTTC.

The CDR3 DNA sequence: TGTGCCAGCAGTTTAGGGCAGGGGCCCATCGGGGGCTCTGGAAACACCATATATTTT. Encoded protein: CASSLGQGPIGGSGNTIYF. V and J are TRBV28 and TRBJ1-3; perhaps TRBD1 as D (6 bases). Germline-derived CDR1 and CDR2 are MDHEN and SYDVKM. The CDR3 covers 19 residues. The V end lost 2 bases, the J end lost 0 bases, and 20 bases lay between the germline ends.

This chain links TRBV18 with TRBJ2-1, with 8 bases that match TRBD2. The CDR3 has 17 amino acids. V lost 8 bases, J lost 6 bases, and 18 bases stayed unmatched. Germline-derived CDR1 and CDR2 are KGHSH and LQKENI. CDR3 loop: CASVWAFSGEDRNEQFF. The CDR3 DNA sequence: TGTGCCAGCGTGTGGGCTTTTAGCGGGGAGGATCGCAATGAGCAGTTCTTC.

This chain links TRBV27 with TRBJ1-4; D perhaps matches TRBD1 (5 bases). V was trimmed by 1 base and J by 5 bases, leaving 11 bases between them. This CDR3 region has 15 residues. Germline loops: CDR1 MNHEY, CDR2 SMNVEV (reference sequence). The chain's CDR3 is CASSLLNRPNEKLFF. CDR3 sequence (DNA): TGTGCCAGCAGTTTATTAAACAGGCCAAATGAAAAACTGTTTTTT.

The chain joins TRBV6-1 to TRBJ2-1, with 7 nucleotides matching TRBD1. This CDR3 spans 13 amino acids. Germline V lookup: CDR1 MNHNS, CDR2 SASEGT. The V gene end was trimmed by 6 bases and the J gene end by 7 bases; junction bases not matched to a gene: 6. The CDR3 region is CASSRTGRNEQFF. The DNA of the CDR3 is TGTGCCAGCAGCCGGACAGGTCGGAATGAGCAGTTCTTC.

This clone was detected only once. The V call is TRBV7-9, the J call TRBJ1-6; TRBD1 is a possible D gene (5 bases). The CDR3 is made up of 14 amino acids. Germline values: CDR1 SEHNR, CDR2 FQNEAQ (reference sequence). Trimming took 1 base from V and 7 from J, leaving 8 bases between them. The CDR3 DNA sequence: TGTGCCAGCAGCTTAGGACAGCCCAATTCACCCCTCCACTTT. Translated: CASSLGQPNSPLHF. Looking up the rest from reference TRBV7-9 and TRBJ1-6 gives the full variable domain: DTGVSQNPRHKITKRGQNVTFRCDPISEHNRLYWYRQTLGQGPEFLTYFQNEAQLEKSRLLSDRFSAERPKGSFSTLEIQRTEQGDSAMYLCASSLGQPNSPLHFGNGTRLTVT.

The rearrangement joins TRBV28 to TRBJ2-5; TRBD1 matches at 10 bases. V lost 5 bases and J lost 7; bases outside the gene matches: 10. CDR1 is MDHEN and CDR2 is SYDVKM in the germline V gene. The CDR3 extends over 15 amino acids. The CDR3 reads CASSAQTGGAGTQYF. In DNA form, the CDR3 reads TGTGCCAGCAGTGCTCAGACAGGGGGCGCCGGGACCCAGTACTTC.

The V and J genes are TRBV6-6 and TRBJ1-5, with a possible D match to TRBD1 (5 bases). Trimming removed 6 bases at V and 0 bases at J, with 6 bases between. Germline assignment: CDR1 MNHNY and CDR2 SVGAGI (reference sequence). The CDR3 sequence is 13 residues long. CDR3 in amino acids: CASRTDSNQPQHF. The CDR3 nucleotides are TGTGCCAGCAGGACAGATAGCAATCAGCCCCAGCATTTT.

The CDR3 loop is CASSLSILDEQFF. As DNA, the CDR3 is TGTGCCAGCAGTTTATCGATTCTAGATGAGCAGTTCTTC. The chain combines TRBV27 with TRBJ2-1, with D uncertain. Germline loops: CDR1 MNHEY, CDR2 SMNVEV (reference sequence). Trimming pared 0 bases from V and 8 bases from J, leaving 8 bases between. This CDR3 is built from 13 residues.

The chain recombines TRBV7-3 with TRBJ2-1, with a tentative D call TRBD2 (6 bases). Germline lookup yields CDR1 SGHTA and CDR2 FQGTGA. CDR3 length: 16 residues. V lost 1 base, J lost 7 bases, and 17 bases lay in between. The CDR3 DNA reads as TGTGCCAGCAGCTTAAATCGGGCGGGATCTTTAAATGAGCAGTTCTTC. Its translation is CASSLNRAGSLNEQFF. The full variable domain, rest sourced from reference TRBV7-3 and TRBJ2-1, is GAGVSQTPSNKVTEKGKYVELRCDPISGHTALYWYRQSLGQGPEFLIYFQGTGAADDSGLPNDRFFAVRPEGSVSTLKIQRTERGDSAVYLCASSLNRAGSLNEQFFGPGTRLTVL.

This chain joins TRBV4-3 and TRBJ2-1; perhaps D is TRBD1 or TRBD2 (6 bases each). V lost 0 bases and J 12 bases, leaving 15 bases between the germline ends. Germline V gives CDR1 LGHNA, CDR2 YSLEER. This CDR3 is built from 14 residues. The CDR3 DNA reads as TGCGCCAGCAGCCAAGATGGAGGGGGGATTGGGCAGTTCTTC. Encoded protein: CASSQDGGGIGQFF.

Note on this clone: This same CDR3 is encoded by further DNA sequences in the sample. The CDR3 DNA follows: TGTGCCACCAGCAGGGAGAGCACAGATACGCAGTATTTT. This encodes CATSRESTDTQYF. The V gene is TRBV15, the J gene TRBJ2-3; no definite D call. The CDR3 has 13 residues. The V end was cut by 3 bases, the J end by 0 bases, with 4 bases between. Germline CDR1 and CDR2: LNHNV and YYDKDF (reference sequence).

The chain carries TRBV28 and TRBJ2-7, with 7 bases aligning to TRBD1. V lost 7 bases and J lost 1; bases outside the gene matches: 7. Looked up from germline, CDR1 is MDHEN and CDR2 is SYDVKM. The CDR3 loop spans 14 amino acids. The CDR3 protein is CASIPTRGSYEQYF. The CDR3 nucleotides read TGTGCCAGCATTCCGACCAGGGGGTCCTACGAGCAGTACTTC.

As regards this clone: The sample holds other DNA sequences that translate to the same CDR3. The rearrangement links TRBV7-8 to TRBJ2-7; TRBD2 agrees at 12 bases. Trimming removed 5 bases from V and 4 bases from J; junction bases left unmatched: 6. Germline loops: CDR1 SGHVS, CDR2 FQNEAQ. The CDR3 spans 15 residues. This CDR3 reads CASSPRLAGVYEQYF. The CDR3 DNA is TGTGCCAGCAGCCCCCGACTAGCGGGGGTGTACGAGCAGTACTTC.

This clone appeared once. The chain combines TRBV5-1 with TRBJ2-7; 8 nucleotides align to TRBD1. Germline V gene lookup returns CDR1 SGHRS and CDR2 YFSETQ. CDR3 length equals 16 residues. The V and J ends lost 3 bases and 3 bases, in that order; junction bases with no gene match: 11. The CDR3, as DNA: TGCGCCAGCAGCTCAGGAGGACAGGGAGGCCTCTACGAGCAGTACTTC. Amino acids: CASSSGGQGGLYEQYF.

This chain joins TRBV6-5 and TRBJ2-3, with TRBD2 matching 8 bases. The CDR3 has 14 residues. Looked up from germline, CDR1 is MNHEY and CDR2 is SVGAGI. V dropped 5 bases and J dropped 4; count of bases not matched to a gene: 5. CDR3 protein: CASSQGLGADTQYF. The CDR3 nucleotides read TGTGCCAGCAGTCAGGGACTAGGGGCAGATACGCAGTATTTT.

The chain uses TRBV6-5 and TRBJ2-4, with D perhaps matching TRBD1 (6 bases). The V end lost 0 bases, the J end lost 8 bases, and 14 bases lay between the germline ends. The CDR3 extends over 15 amino acids. CDR1 is MNHEY, CDR2 SVGAGI, per germline. The CDR3: CASSYSGQPEDIQYF. Written as DNA, the CDR3 is TGTGCCAGCAGTTACTCGGGACAACCCGAGGACATTCAGTACTTC.

The chain recombines TRBV18 with TRBJ1-2; D is perhaps TRBD1 (5 bases). Germline V gives CDR1 KGHSH, CDR2 LQKENI. The V gene lost 4 bases and the J gene lost 6 bases, with 12 bases spanning the gap. This CDR3 is 13 amino acids long. CDR3 bases: TGTGCCAGCTCACGTGGGGGAGGCGATGGCTACACCTTC. This translates into CASSRGGGDGYTF.

The chain carries TRBV5-6 and TRBJ1-6, with a possible D match to TRBD1 (6 bases). Germline lookup yields CDR1 SGHDT and CDR2 YYEEEE. V was cut by 5 bases and J by 8 bases, with 17 bases left in between. The CDR3 runs to 15 residues. The CDR3 sequence: CASRSEGVKDSPLHF. CDR3 nucleotide sequence: TGTGCCAGCAGGTCGGAGGGGGTTAAGGATTCACCCCTCCACTTT.

In the case of this clone: The sample has other DNA sequences that encode this CDR3 too. This sequence joins TRBV6-6 and TRBJ2-3; 7 bases match TRBD2. CDR3 length: 14 amino acids. The junction had 3 bases not matched to a gene; V was cut back by 6 bases and J by 0 bases. Germline V gene lookup returns CDR1 MNHNY and CDR2 SVGAGI (reference sequence). Written as DNA, the CDR3 is TGTGCCAGCAGCCCTAGCGGTAGCACAGATACGCAGTATTTT. This sequence encodes CASSPSGSTDTQYF.

In the case of this clone: Distinct nucleotide sequences in the sample also encode this CDR3. The gene calls are TRBV6-1 and TRBJ1-5; no clear D. The CDR3 loop spans 15 amino acids. V lost 1 base, J lost 3 bases, and 10 bases lay in between. Germline lookup yields CDR1 MNHNS and CDR2 SASEGT. CDR3 in amino acids: CASSEGQADNQPQHF. CDR3 in DNA: TGTGCCAGCAGTGAAGGTCAGGCAGACAATCAGCCCCAGCATTTT.